Ten or more counts support the clone carrying this T cell receptor (beta chain). Antigen: not known. Its ends do not fully match the called genes, so a read error is possible. These data are taken from a study of T cell repertoires in cytomegalovirus infection. The overall study: Public TCR beta signature analysis indicated the presence of both CMV infection and matching HLA type. Study observations and caveats: HLA-C-restricted CMV-specific TCR beta clonotypes were dominant in the ex vivo response. Adding up the frequency of public TCR beta families identified people who carried CMV plus the relevant HLA.

TCRdb recomputed calls from the reads with MiXCR, one row per CDR3 protein. Among approximately 240,000 distinct CDR3 sequences, approximately 13% were seen once, and the ten largest hold about 1.5%. The CDR3 has 13 residues. Germline CDR1 reads SGHDT; CDR2 reads YYEEEE. The chain links TRBV5-6 to TRBJ1-2; 8 bases map to TRBD1. The clonotype was recovered from a human donor in good health (CMV status not recorded). Some clones in this sample may be carry-over from other donors' samples. The specimen was PBMCs. The CDR3 loop is CASSSVRTGIISF. DNA of the CDR3: TGTGCCAGCAGCTCAGTTAGGACAGGGATCATATCCTTC.